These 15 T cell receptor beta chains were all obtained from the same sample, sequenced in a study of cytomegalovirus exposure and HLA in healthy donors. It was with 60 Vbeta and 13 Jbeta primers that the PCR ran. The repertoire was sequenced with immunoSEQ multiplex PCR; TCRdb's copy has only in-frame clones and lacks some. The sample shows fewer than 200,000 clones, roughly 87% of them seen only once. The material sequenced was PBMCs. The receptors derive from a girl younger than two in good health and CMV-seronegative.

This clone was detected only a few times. This chain's CDR3 is CASRLAGGRDTQYF. The CDR3 nucleotides are TGTGCCAGCAGATTAGCGGGGGGCCGGGATACGCAGTATTTT. The gene calls are TRBV27 and TRBJ2-3, with 10 positions matching TRBD2. CDR1 and CDR2 from the germline V gene are MNHEY and SMNVEV (reference sequence). V trimming: 6 bases; J trimming: 6 bases; junction bases outside the gene matches: 6. This CDR3 has 14 residues.

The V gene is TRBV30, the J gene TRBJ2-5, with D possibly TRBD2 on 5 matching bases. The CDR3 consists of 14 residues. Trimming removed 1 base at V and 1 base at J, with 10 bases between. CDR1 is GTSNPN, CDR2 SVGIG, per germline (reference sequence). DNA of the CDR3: TGTGCCTGGAGTGAACAAGGACTCCAAGAGACCCAGTACTTC. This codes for CAWSEQGLQETQYF.

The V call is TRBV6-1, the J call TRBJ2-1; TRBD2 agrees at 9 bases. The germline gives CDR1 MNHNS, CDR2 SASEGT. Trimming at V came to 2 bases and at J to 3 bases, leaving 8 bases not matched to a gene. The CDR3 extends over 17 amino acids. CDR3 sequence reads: CASSEFSGLAYYNEQFF. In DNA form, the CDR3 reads TGTGCCAGCAGTGAATTTTCGGGACTAGCATACTACAATGAGCAGTTCTTC.

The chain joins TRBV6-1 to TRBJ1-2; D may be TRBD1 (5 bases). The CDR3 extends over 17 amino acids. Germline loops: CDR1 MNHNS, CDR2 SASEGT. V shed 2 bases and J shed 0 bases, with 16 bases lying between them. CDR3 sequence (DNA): TGTGCCAGCAGTGAATGGTTAGGGACTCCAGCTAACTATGGCTACACCTTC. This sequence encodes CASSEWLGTPANYGYTF.

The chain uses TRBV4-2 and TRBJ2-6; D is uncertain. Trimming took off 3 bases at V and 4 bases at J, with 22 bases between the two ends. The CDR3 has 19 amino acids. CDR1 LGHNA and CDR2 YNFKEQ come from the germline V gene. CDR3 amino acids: CASSQAADSTMRGANVLTF. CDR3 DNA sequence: TGTGCCAGCAGCCAGGCGGCTGACTCGACGATGAGGGGGGCCAACGTCCTGACTTTC.

The CDR3 DNA is TGTGCCAGCAGCTTATTTTTCGGGACAGGGGGTGGGAACACTGAAGCTTTCTTT. This codes for CASSLFFGTGGGNTEAFF. The chain is built from TRBV7-9 and TRBJ1-1, with 11 bases that match TRBD1. Germline values: CDR1 SEHNR, CDR2 FQNEAQ (reference sequence). J gave up 1 base and V 2 bases, and 9 bases lay outside the gene matches. The CDR3 consists of 18 residues.

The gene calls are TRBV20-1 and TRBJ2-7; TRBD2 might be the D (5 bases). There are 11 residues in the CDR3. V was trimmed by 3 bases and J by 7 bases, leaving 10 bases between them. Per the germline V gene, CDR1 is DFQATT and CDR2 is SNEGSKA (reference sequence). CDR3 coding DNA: TGCAGTGCTAGCGAACGGGATGAGCAGTACTTC. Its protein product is CSASERDEQYF.

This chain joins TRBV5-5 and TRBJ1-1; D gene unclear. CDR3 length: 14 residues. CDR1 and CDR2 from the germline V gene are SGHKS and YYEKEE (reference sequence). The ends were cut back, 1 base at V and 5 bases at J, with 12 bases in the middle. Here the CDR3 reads CASSLRAGWTEAFF. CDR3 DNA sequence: TGTGCCAGCAGCTTGCGGGCGGGGTGGACTGAAGCTTTCTTT. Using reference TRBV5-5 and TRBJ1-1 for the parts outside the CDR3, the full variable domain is DAGVTQSPTHLIKTRGQQVTLRCSPISGHKSVSWYQQVLGQGPQFIFQYYEKEERGRGNFPDRFSARQFPNYSSELNVNALLLGDSALYLCASSLRAGWTEAFFGQGTRLTVV.

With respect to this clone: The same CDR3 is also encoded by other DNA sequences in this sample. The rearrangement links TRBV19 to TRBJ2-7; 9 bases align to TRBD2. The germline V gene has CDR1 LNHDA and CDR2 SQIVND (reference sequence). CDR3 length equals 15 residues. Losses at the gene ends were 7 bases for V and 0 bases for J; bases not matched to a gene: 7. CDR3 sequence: CASTLRLAASYEQYF. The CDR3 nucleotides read TGTGCCAGTACCCTTCGACTAGCGGCCTCCTACGAGCAGTACTTC.

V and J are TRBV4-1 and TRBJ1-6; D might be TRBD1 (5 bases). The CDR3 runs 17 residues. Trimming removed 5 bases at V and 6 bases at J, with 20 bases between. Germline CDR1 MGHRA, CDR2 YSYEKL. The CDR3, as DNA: TGCGCCAGCAGCGTAGCAGAAAAACAGGCGTTTAATTCACCCCTCCACTTT. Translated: CASSVAEKQAFNSPLHF.

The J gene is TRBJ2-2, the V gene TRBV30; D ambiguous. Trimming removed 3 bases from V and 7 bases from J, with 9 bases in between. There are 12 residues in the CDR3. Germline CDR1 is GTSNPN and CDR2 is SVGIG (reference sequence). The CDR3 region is CAWRWSVGELFF. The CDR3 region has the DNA TGTGCCTGGAGGTGGAGCGTCGGGGAGCTGTTTTTT.

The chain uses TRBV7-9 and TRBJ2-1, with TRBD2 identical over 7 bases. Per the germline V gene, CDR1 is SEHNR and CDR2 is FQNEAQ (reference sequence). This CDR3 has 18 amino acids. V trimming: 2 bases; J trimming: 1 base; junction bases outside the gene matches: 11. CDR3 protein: CASSLKVGGEKSYNEQFF. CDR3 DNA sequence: TGTGCCAGCAGCTTAAAGGTGGGGGGGGAAAAGTCCTACAATGAGCAGTTCTTC.

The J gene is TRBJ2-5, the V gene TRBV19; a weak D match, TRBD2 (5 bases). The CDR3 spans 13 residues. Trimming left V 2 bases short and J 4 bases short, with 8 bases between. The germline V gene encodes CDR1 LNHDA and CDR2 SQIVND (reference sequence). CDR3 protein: CASSIQRLETQYF. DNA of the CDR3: TGTGCCAGTAGTATACAGCGGCTAGAGACCCAGTACTTC.

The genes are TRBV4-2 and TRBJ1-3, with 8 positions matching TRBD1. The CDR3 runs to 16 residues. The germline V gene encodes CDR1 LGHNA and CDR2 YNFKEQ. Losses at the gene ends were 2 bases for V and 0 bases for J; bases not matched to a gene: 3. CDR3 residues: CASSQPDRASGNTIYF. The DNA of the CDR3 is TGTGCCAGCAGCCAACCGGACAGGGCCTCTGGAAACACCATATATTTT.

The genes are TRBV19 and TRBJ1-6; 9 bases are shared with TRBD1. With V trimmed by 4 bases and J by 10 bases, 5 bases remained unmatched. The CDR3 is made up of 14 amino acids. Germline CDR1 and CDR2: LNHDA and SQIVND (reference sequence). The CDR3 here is CASSTRDRASPLHF. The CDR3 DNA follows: TGTGCCAGTAGTACCCGGGACAGGGCCTCACCCCTCCACTTT.